These 27 T cell receptor beta chains share one sample of origin, sequenced in a study of T cells in Graves' hyperthyroidism and ophthalmopathy. Amplified TCR beta CDR3 regions came from RNA transcripts. Initially, a first-round RT-PCR of the TCR CDR3 employed the HTBI primer set. TCRdb re-called the multiplex PCR reads with MiXCR, one entry per CDR3 protein. The table records around 600,000 distinct CDR3 sequences, more than 15% of them present only once. Material for sequencing was blood. All receptors derive from a woman in her 40s with Graves' ophthalmopathy.

This clonotype was counted a few times. This chain uses TRBV7-9 with TRBJ2-1, with D perhaps TRBD2 (6 bases). The V end lost 2 bases, the J end lost 9 bases, and 11 bases lay between the germline ends. Looked up from germline, CDR1 is SEHNR and CDR2 is FQNEAQ (reference sequence). CDR3 length: 13 amino acids. The chain's CDR3 is CASSLRGSSEQFF. The CDR3 region has the DNA TGTGCCAGCAGCTTACGGGGGAGTAGTGAGCAGTTCTTC.

This chain joins TRBV11-2 and TRBJ2-1, with 10 bases matching TRBD2. CDR1 is SGHAT and CDR2 is FQNNGV in the germline V gene. The CDR3 has 18 amino acids. V lost 0 bases to trimming and J lost 8 bases; unmatched junction nucleotides: 13. The CDR3 sequence: CASSLELAGVTREDEQFF. For the CDR3, the DNA is TGTGCCAGCAGCTTAGAGCTAGCGGGAGTCACTAGAGAGGATGAGCAGTTCTTC.

This clonotype was seen ten or more times. This rearrangement joins TRBV20-1 to TRBJ2-3; 8 nucleotides match TRBD2. The germline CDR1 and CDR2 sequences are DFQATT and SNEGSKA (reference sequence). The CDR3 is made up of 11 amino acids. V trimming: 6 bases; J trimming: 6 bases; junction bases outside the gene matches: 2. The CDR3 nucleotides are TGCAGTGCGGGACTAGTGGATACGCAGTATTTT. This encodes CSAGLVDTQYF.

The V gene is TRBV20-1, the J gene TRBJ1-1, with 7 positions matching TRBD1. Germline-derived CDR1 and CDR2 are DFQATT and SNEGSKA (reference sequence). V lost 6 bases and J lost 1; bases outside the gene matches: 5. This CDR3 region has 13 residues. The CDR3: CSANRGRNTEAFF. The CDR3 nucleotides read TGCAGTGCAAACAGGGGCAGGAACACTGAAGCTTTCTTT.

For this clonotype: A much larger clone sits a single nucleotide away, making a read error possible. The chain recombines TRBV19 with TRBJ1-1; no firm D call. Germline assignment: CDR1 LNHDA and CDR2 SQIVND (reference sequence). The length of the CDR3 is 13 residues. The CDR3 protein is CASSTRLNTEASF. CDR3 sequence (DNA): TGTGCCAGTAGTACCAGACTGAACACTGAAGCTTCCTTT.

In this sample, this clonotype turned up many times. V usage is TRBV3-1 and J usage is TRBJ2-3; 7 nucleotides line up with TRBD2. This CDR3 comprises 16 residues. The trim removed 4 bases at V and 4 bases at J, leaving 11 bases unmatched. Germline V CDR1 and CDR2: LGHDT, YNNKEL (reference sequence). In DNA form, the CDR3 reads TGTGCCAGCAGCCCCACGTGGGGCGGGAGTTCAGATACGCAGTATTTT. Its translation is CASSPTWGGSSDTQYF.

The chain employs TRBV4-1 and TRBJ1-5; TRBD1 might be the D (5 bases). Trimming cost V 0 bases and J 0 bases, with 15 bases left between them. CDR1 is MGHRA and CDR2 is YSYEKL in the germline V gene. The CDR3 totals 18 residues. The DNA of the CDR3 is TGCGCCAGCAGCCAAGATCCAAGGGGACGGTGTAGCAATCAGCCCCAGCATTTT. This encodes CASSQDPRGRCSNQPQHF.

This clonotype has at least ten counts. The chain combines TRBV20-1 with TRBJ1-1; 11 nucleotides line up with TRBD1. CDR1 is DFQATT and CDR2 is SNEGSKA in the germline V gene (reference sequence). The length of the CDR3 is 14 residues. V lost 5 bases to trimming and J lost 4 bases; unmatched junction nucleotides: 6. CDR3 sequence reads: CSAPQGQGVTEAFF. The CDR3 DNA reads TGCAGTGCTCCACAGGGACAGGGGGTCACTGAAGCTTTCTTT.

This clonotype turned up a few times. The chain has TRBV6-1 and TRBJ2-1; the D is unclear. Per the germline V gene, CDR1 is MNHNS and CDR2 is SASEGT. The CDR3 length is 16 residues. V dropped 2 bases and J dropped 4 bases, with 15 bases sitting between them. The CDR3 DNA reads as TGTGCCAGCAGTGAACGGATAGCTCCTTATTACAATGAGCAGTTCTTC. This gives the protein CASSERIAPYYNEQFF.

This clonotype was detected ten times or more. The chain carries TRBV3-1 and TRBJ2-7, with unresolved D. CDR1 and CDR2 (germline): LGHDT, YNNKEL (reference sequence). V was clipped by 4 bases and J by 3 bases, with 10 bases between them. This CDR3 contains 13 residues. CDR3 loop: CASSRRQNYEQYF. In DNA, the CDR3 is TGTGCCAGCAGCCGAAGGCAAAACTACGAGCAGTACTTC.

The sample holds many counts of this clonotype. The rearrangement links TRBV7-3 to TRBJ2-3; 7 bases map to TRBD2. The CDR3 runs 15 residues. Trimming at V came to 3 bases and at J to 3 bases, leaving 6 bases not matched to a gene. In germline, CDR1 is SGHTA, CDR2 FQGTGA. CDR3 in DNA: TGTGCCAGCAGCTTGGGGACTACCAGTACAGATACGCAGTATTTT. Amino acids: CASSLGTTSTDTQYF.

The gene calls are TRBV3-1 and TRBJ2-1; D may be TRBD2 (6 bases). Germline CDR1 reads LGHDT; CDR2 reads YNNKEL (reference sequence). V was clipped by 4 bases and J by 6 bases, with 16 bases between them. This CDR3 is built from 15 residues. The CDR3 loop is CASSLRTTLGNEQFF. CDR3 in DNA: TGTGCCAGCAGCCTCCGGACTACACTAGGCAATGAGCAGTTCTTC.

This clonotype came up a few times. One end of the junction does not line up with germline, which may come from a read error. The V call is TRBV27, the J call TRBJ2-7, with a weak D call TRBD2 (5 bases). CDR3 length: 16 residues. The germline CDR1 and CDR2 sequences are MNHEY and SMNVEV (reference sequence). CDR3 loop: CASSLHGGRGIYEQHF. CDR3 DNA: TGTGCCAGCAGTTTACATGGTGGGAGAGGAATTTACGAGCAGCACTTC.

At least ten counts were recorded for this clonotype. The gene calls are TRBV3-1 and TRBJ2-3; TRBD2 matches at 7 bases. The V segment lost 4 bases and the J segment 1 base; nucleotides outside the gene matches: 5. From germline, CDR1 is LGHDT and CDR2 YNNKEL (reference sequence). The CDR3 is 15 amino acids. Here the CDR3 reads CASSPGGSRTDTQYF. CDR3 in DNA: TGTGCCAGCAGCCCCGGGGGGAGTCGCACAGATACGCAGTATTTT.

Many counts were recorded for this clonotype. The rearrangement links TRBV6-1 to TRBJ1-5; D gene unclear. The V gene lost 7 bases and the J gene lost 3 bases, with 13 bases spanning the gap. The CDR3 length is 14 residues. CDR1 and CDR2 from the germline V gene are MNHNS and SASEGT. CDR3 amino acids: CASNSDGINQPQHF. In nucleotides, the CDR3 is TGTGCCAGCAACTCAGACGGGATCAATCAGCCCCAGCATTTT.

The chain combines TRBV19 with TRBJ1-1; a weak D match, TRBD1 (6 bases). The V gene lost 7 bases and the J gene lost 2 bases, with 14 bases spanning the gap. This CDR3 contains 14 residues. Germline assignment: CDR1 LNHDA and CDR2 SQIVND (reference sequence). The CDR3, as DNA: TGTGCCAGTATCGGACCTGGGGGCAACACTGAAGCTTTCTTT. Translating gives CASIGPGGNTEAFF.

This clonotype was counted at least ten times. J is TRBJ2-2 and V is TRBV12-3 or TRBV12-4; D possibly corresponds to TRBD1 (5 bases). The ends were cut back, 5 bases at V and 1 base at J, with 14 bases in the middle. There are 16 residues in the CDR3. The CDR3 here is CASSAADRLNTGELFF. DNA of the CDR3: TGTGCCAGCAGTGCCGCCGACAGATTGAACACCGGGGAGCTGTTTTTT.

The V call is TRBV7-9, the J call TRBJ1-3; D unclear. The CDR3 loop spans 13 amino acids. Germline V CDR1 and CDR2: SEHNR, FQNEAQ (reference sequence). V dropped 9 bases and J dropped 1 base, with 10 bases sitting between them. The CDR3 spells CASGAGSGNTIYF. In nucleotides, the CDR3 is TGTGCCAGTGGAGCCGGATCTGGAAACACCATATATTTT. The variable domain in full, completed from reference TRBV7-9 and TRBJ1-3, reads DTGVSQNPRHKITKRGQNVTFRCDPISEHNRLYWYRQTLGQGPEFLTYFQNEAQLEKSRLLSDRFSAERPKGSFSTLEIQRTEQGDSAMYLCASGAGSGNTIYFGEGSWLTVV.

This clonotype was counted once. A read error may explain this, as a much larger clone is one base away. The CDR3 bases are TGTGCCGGCAGCCTCTATGGCTACACCTTC. This codes for CAGSLYGYTF. The chain links TRBV2 to TRBJ1-2, with no clear D. The CDR3 is 10 residues long. The germline V gene encodes CDR1 SNHLY and CDR2 FYNNEI.

This rearrangement joins TRBV5-1 to TRBJ2-5, with D possibly matching TRBD1 (6 bases). The CDR3 extends over 18 amino acids. Germline V gene sequence: CDR1 SGHRS, CDR2 YFSETQ. Trimming took off 0 bases at V and 4 bases at J, with 22 bases between the two ends. The CDR3 DNA reads as TGCGCCAGCAGCTTGGTCCCAGGGGAGTTCTCCTCAAGAGAGACCCAGTACTTC. As protein: CASSLVPGEFSSRETQYF.

This clonotype has ten or more counts. The chain carries TRBV5-8 and TRBJ2-1; the D gene is possibly TRBD2 (6 bases). Germline V gene lookup returns CDR1 SGHTS and CDR2 YDEGEE. The ends were cut back, 4 bases at V and 2 bases at J, with 16 bases in the middle. The CDR3 is made up of 16 amino acids. The CDR3 loop reads CASSPRLGGTYNEQFF. For the CDR3, the DNA is TGTGCCAGCAGCCCCCGACTAGGCGGCACCTACAATGAGCAGTTCTTC.

V and J are TRBV24-1 and TRBJ1-5; no reliable D call. Germline loops: CDR1 KGHDR, CDR2 SFDVKD. The CDR3 consists of 15 residues. The V end lost 5 bases, the J end lost 0 bases, and 10 bases lay between the germline ends. CDR3 nucleotides: TGTGCCACCAGTGGAGCCCAGAATAGCAATCAGCCCCAGCATTTT. Its translation is CATSGAQNSNQPQHF.

Worth noting for this clonotype: Given a much more abundant clone one base away, this may be a read error. V gene TRBV20-1 combines with J gene TRBJ2-5; D is ambiguous. CDR3 size: 13 residues. The germline CDR1 and CDR2 sequences are DFQATT and SNEGSKA (reference sequence). The CDR3 sequence: CSAIAGVSETRYF. The CDR3 DNA sequence: TGCAGTGCTATAGCTGGGGTCTCAGAGACCCGGTACTTC.

The rearrangement joins TRBV30 to TRBJ2-3, with D maybe TRBD1 (6 bases). Germline CDR1 is GTSNPN and CDR2 is SVGIG (reference sequence). V lost 1 base, J lost 0 bases, and 20 bases lay in between. CDR3 length: 18 residues. The chain's CDR3 is CAWSASQAGQTSTDTQYF. CDR3 nucleotides: TGTGCCTGGAGTGCCTCACAGGCCGGACAGACTAGCACAGATACGCAGTATTTT.

This clonotype was seen only a few times. The chain is built from TRBV27 and TRBJ2-7; D remains ambiguous. Germline CDR1 MNHEY, CDR2 SMNVEV (reference sequence). V was trimmed by 0 bases and J by 4 bases, leaving 16 bases between them. This CDR3 is built from 16 residues. CDR3 nucleotides: TGTGCCAGCAGTTTATCTGCCCGGGCTGGATATTACGAGCAGTACTTC. Its translation: CASSLSARAGYYEQYF.

At least ten counts were recorded for this clonotype. The gene calls are TRBV18 and TRBJ2-3; D call uncertain. The V end lost 6 bases, the J end lost 0 bases, and 13 bases lay between the germline ends. The CDR3 has 15 residues. Germline loops: CDR1 KGHSH, CDR2 LQKENI. CDR3 sequence (DNA): TGTGCCAGCTCGCCTCACCCTCAAAGCACAGATACGCAGTATTTT. Protein: CASSPHPQSTDTQYF.

This clonotype occurred a few times. Given the absence of the conserved phenylalanine or tryptophan at the CDR3 end, a read error is likely. The chain links TRBV27 to TRBJ1-5, with D possibly matching TRBD1 (6 bases). Trimming stripped 5 bases from V and 6 bases from J, with 14 bases between. The CDR3 covers 14 residues. Germline CDR1 is MNHEY and CDR2 is SMNVEV (reference sequence). DNA of the CDR3: TGTGCCAGCAGTAAACAGGGAGGGGGTCAGCCCCAGCATTTG. Translated, it gives CASSKQGGGQPQHL.